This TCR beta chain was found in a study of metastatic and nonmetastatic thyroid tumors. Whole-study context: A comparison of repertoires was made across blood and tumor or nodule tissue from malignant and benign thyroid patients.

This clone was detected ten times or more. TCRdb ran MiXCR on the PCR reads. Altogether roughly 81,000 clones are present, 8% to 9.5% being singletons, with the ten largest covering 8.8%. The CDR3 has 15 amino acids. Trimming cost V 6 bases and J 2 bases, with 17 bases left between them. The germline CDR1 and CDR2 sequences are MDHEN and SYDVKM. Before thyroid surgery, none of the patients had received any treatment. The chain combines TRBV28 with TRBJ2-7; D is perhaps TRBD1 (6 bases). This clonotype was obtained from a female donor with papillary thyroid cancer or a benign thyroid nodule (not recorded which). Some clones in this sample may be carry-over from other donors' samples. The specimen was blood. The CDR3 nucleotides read TGTGCCAGCAGCCTCTTCGGGACAAAGACCTACGAGCAGTACTTC. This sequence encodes CASSLFGTKTYEQYF.